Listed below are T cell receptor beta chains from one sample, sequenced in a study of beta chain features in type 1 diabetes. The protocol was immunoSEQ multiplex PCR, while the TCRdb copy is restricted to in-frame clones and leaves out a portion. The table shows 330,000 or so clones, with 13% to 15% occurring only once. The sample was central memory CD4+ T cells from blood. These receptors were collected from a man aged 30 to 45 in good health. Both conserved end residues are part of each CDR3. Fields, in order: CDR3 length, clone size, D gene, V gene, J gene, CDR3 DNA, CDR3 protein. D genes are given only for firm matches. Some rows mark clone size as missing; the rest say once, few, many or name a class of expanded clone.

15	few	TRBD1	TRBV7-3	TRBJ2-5	TGTGCCAGCAGCCCATCTAAGACAGGGCAAGAGACCCAGTACTTC	CASSPSKTGQETQYF
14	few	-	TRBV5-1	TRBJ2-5	TGCGCCAGCAATGGCGGCAGCCCACAAGAGACCCAGTACTTC	CASNGGSPQETQYF
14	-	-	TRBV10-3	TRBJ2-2	TGTGCCACCAAAGCCGCAGAGAACACCGGGGAGCTGTTTTTT	CATKAAENTGELFF
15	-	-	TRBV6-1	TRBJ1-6	TGTGCCAGCATCATTCGGACAACGGATAATTCACCCCTCCACTTT	CASIIRTTDNSPLHF
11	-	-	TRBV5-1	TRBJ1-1	TGCGCCAGCAGCGGCGGGACTGAAGCTTTCTTT	CASSGGTEAFF
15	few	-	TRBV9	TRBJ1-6	TGTGCCAGCAGCGAAACTGGGGAGGGGATTTCACCCCTCCACTTT	CASSETGEGISPLHF
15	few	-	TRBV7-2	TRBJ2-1	TGTGCCAGCAGCCCTTCACTCGGGGCTGACAATGAGCAGTTCTTC	CASSPSLGADNEQFF
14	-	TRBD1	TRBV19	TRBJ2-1	TGTGCCAGTAGTCGCCGACAGGGCCACAATGAGCAGTTCTTC	CASSRRQGHNEQFF
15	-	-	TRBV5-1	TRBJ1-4	TGCGCCAGCAGGCGTCCGGAGTCAGCTAATGAAAAACTGTTTTTT	CASRRPESANEKLFF
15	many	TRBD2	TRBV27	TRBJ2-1	TGTGCCAGCTCCCAGTGGGCGGGGGGTCACAATGAGCAGTTCTTC	CASSQWAGGHNEQFF
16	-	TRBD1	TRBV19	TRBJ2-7	TGTGCCAGTAGTATAACTCCGACAGGGATGGCCTACGAGCAGTACTTC	CASSITPTGMAYEQYF
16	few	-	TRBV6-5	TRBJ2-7	TGTGCCAGCAGTTACCTCCTGTTGACGAGCTCCTACGAGCAGTACTTC	CASSYLLLTSSYEQYF
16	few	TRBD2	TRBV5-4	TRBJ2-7	TGTGCCAGCAGCGAAGGCGCGGCGGGGGGGCTCAACGAGCAGTACTTC	CASSEGAAGGLNEQYF
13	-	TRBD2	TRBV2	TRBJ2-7	TGTGCCAGCAGGGGACTAGCGGGGGACGAGCAGTACTTC	CASRGLAGDEQYF
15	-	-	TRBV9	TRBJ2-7	TGTGCCACCAGCAGAGGAGGGGCTACCTCCTACGAGCAGTACTTC	CATSRGGATSYEQYF
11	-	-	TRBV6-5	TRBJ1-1	TGTGCCAGCAGTCGTACAGGTGAAGCTTTCTTT	CASSRTGEAFF
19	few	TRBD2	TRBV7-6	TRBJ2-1	TGTGCCAGCAGCTTAGTCGCTAGCGGGGGGGCCTTACGTCGTCATGAGCAGTTCTTC	CASSLVASGGALRRHEQFF
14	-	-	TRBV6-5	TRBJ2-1	TGTGCCAGCAGTTTGCCCGGGGCCTACAATGAGCAGTTCTTC	CASSLPGAYNEQFF
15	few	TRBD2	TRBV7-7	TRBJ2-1	TGTGCCAGCAGCCCGCAGCGGGGAACCTACAATGAGCAGTTCTTC	CASSPQRGTYNEQFF
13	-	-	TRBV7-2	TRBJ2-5	TGTGCCAGCAGCATGACTAGAGAAGAGACCCAGTACTTC	CASSMTREETQYF
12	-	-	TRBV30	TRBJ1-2	TGTGCCTGGAGTGTAACGGACTATGGCTACACCTTC	CAWSVTDYGYTF
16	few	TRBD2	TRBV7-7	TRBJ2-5	TGTGCCAGCAGCTTAGAATGGCGGGGGGCACGGGAGACCCAGTACTTC	CASSLEWRGARETQYF
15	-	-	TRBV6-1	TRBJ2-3	TGTGCCAGCAGTGAAGATAGGATCGGTGCAGATACGCAGTATTTT	CASSEDRIGADTQYF
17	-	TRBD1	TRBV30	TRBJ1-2	TGTGCCTGGATCCCGTACAGGGGCCGAAATTTAAACGATGGCTACACCTTC	CAWIPYRGRNLNDGYTF
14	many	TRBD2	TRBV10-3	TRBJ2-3	TGTGCCATCAGTAAAGCGGGGTCCACAGATACGCAGTATTTT	CAISKAGSTDTQYF
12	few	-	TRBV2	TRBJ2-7	TGTGCCAGCAGAAAAGGGGTTTACGAGCAGTACTTC	CASRKGVYEQYF
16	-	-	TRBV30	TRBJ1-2	TGTGCCTGGTTCTCATCGCGTTATAGAAAGATCTATGGCTACACCTTC	CAWFSSRYRKIYGYTF
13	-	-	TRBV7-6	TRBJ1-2	TGTGCCAGCAGCCCGGACGGATTCTATGGCTACACCTTC	CASSPDGFYGYTF
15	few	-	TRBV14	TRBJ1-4	TGTGCCAGCAGCCAAGCGCAGGGCCGGACTGAAAAACTGTTTTTT	CASSQAQGRTEKLFF
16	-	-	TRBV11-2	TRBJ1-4	TGTGCCAGCAGCCCCCACATTTCGGGCAGGTACAGAAAACTGTTTTTT	CASSPHISGRYRKLFF
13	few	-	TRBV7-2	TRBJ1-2	TGTGCCAGCACTCCGACGGATAAAGATGGCTACACCTTC	CASTPTDKDGYTF
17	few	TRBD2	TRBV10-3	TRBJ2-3	TGTGCCAGCACCGAGGGACTAGCGGGAGGTCGGACAGATACGCAGTATTTT	CASTEGLAGGRTDTQYF
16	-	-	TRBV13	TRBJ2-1	TGTGCCAGCAGCTGGAGGGCGGGTCGGTCCTACAATGAGCAGTTCTTC	CASSWRAGRSYNEQFF
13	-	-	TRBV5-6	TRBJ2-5	TGTGCCAGCAGCTCCGGCTACCAAGAGACCCAGTACTTC	CASSSGYQETQYF
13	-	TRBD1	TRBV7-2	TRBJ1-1	TGTGCCAGCAGCTTAGTAGACAGGGGTATGGCTTTCTTT	CASSLVDRGMAFF
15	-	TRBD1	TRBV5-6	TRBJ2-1	TGTGCCAGCAGCCTACCGGGACAGGGGGCGGTTGAGCAGTTCTTC	CASSLPGQGAVEQFF